A selection of T cell receptor beta chains follows, all from one sample in a study of OX40 agonist ivuxolimab in advanced cancers. Sequenced by immunoSEQ multiplex PCR; TCRdb stores in-frame clones only, minus some. The top ten hold more than 10% of the sample, which has more than 45,000 clones, approximately 94% seen once. Sequencing was performed on CD4+ or CD8+ T cells sorted from blood, taken in a trial of the OX40 agonist ivuxolimab. Source of these receptors: an adult with an advanced solid tumor such as melanoma, head and neck, liver or kidney cancer. Both conserved end residues are part of each CDR3. Each record gives: J gene, CDR3 length, clone size, V gene, D gene, CDR3 protein, CDR3 DNA. The D gene is left open where the match is weak. Part of the rows lack a size; the others show once, few, many or a class for expanded clones.

TRBJ1-2 | 13 | - | TRBV5-1 | - | CASSLTGIYGYTF | TGCGCCAGCAGCTTGACAGGGATCTATGGCTACACCTTC
TRBJ2-7 | 14 | - | TRBV5-4 | TRBD1 | CASSPGQVPYEQYF | TGTGCCAGCAGCCCGGGACAGGTACCCTACGAGCAGTACTTC
TRBJ2-2 | 11 | - | TRBV6-6 | - | CASTLPGELFF | TGTGCCAGTACACTGCCCGGGGAGCTGTTTTTT
TRBJ2-7 | 18 | - | TRBV5-1 | TRBD2 | CASSLGARGRAPSYEQYF | TGCGCCAGCAGCTTGGGCGCGCGGGGGAGGGCCCCCTCCTACGAGCAGTACTTC
TRBJ2-5 | 13 | - | TRBV27 | TRBD2 | CASSLVGGETQYF | TGTGCCAGCAGTTTAGTCGGGGGGGAGACCCAGTACTTC
TRBJ2-7 | 12 | - | TRBV7-8 | - | CASSPATYEQYF | TGTGCCAGCAGCCCGGCGACCTACGAGCAGTACTTC
TRBJ2-7 | 15 | - | TRBV6-6 | - | CASSYLLGDPYEQYF | TGTGCCAGCAGTTACCTCCTTGGGGACCCCTACGAGCAGTACTTC
TRBJ2-7 | 13 | - | TRBV19 | - | CASSSGMTYEQYF | TGTGCCAGTTCCTCCGGGATGACCTACGAGCAGTACTTC
TRBJ2-2 | 11 | - | TRBV5-1 | - | CASLGAGELFF | TGCGCCAGTTTAGGGGCCGGGGAGCTGTTTTTT
TRBJ2-1 | 16 | - | TRBV16 | TRBD1 | CASSPTTGESYNEQFF | TGTGCCAGCAGCCCTACGACAGGGGAATCCTACAATGAGCAGTTCTTC
TRBJ2-7 | 15 | - | TRBV4-1 | TRBD1 | CASSQRTGGSYEQYF | TGCGCCAGCAGCCAAAGGACAGGGGGGTCTTACGAGCAGTACTTC
TRBJ1-5 | 14 | - | TRBV6-5 | TRBD1 | CASSSGTENQPQHF | TGTGCCAGCAGCTCCGGGACAGAAAATCAGCCCCAGCATTTT
TRBJ2-5 | 15 | - | TRBV5-1 | - | CASSLEGGGLETQYF | TGCGCCAGCAGCTTGGAAGGGGGAGGGTTGGAGACCCAGTACTTC
TRBJ2-7 | 12 | - | TRBV7-9 | - | CASSPTGLEQYF | TGTGCCAGCAGCCCCACGGGTTTGGAGCAGTACTTC
TRBJ2-7 | 15 | - | TRBV27 | - | CASRPTGAASYEQYF | TGTGCCAGCAGGCCGACGGGCGCCGCAAGCTACGAGCAGTACTTC
TRBJ1-4 | 15 | - | TRBV28 | - | CATLPGHRINEKLFF | TGTGCCACCCTCCCGGGACACCGAATTAATGAAAAACTGTTTTTT
TRBJ2-2 | 15 | - | TRBV27 | TRBD2 | CASSLASGGTGELFF | TGTGCCAGCAGTTTAGCTAGCGGGGGCACCGGGGAGCTGTTTTTT
TRBJ2-7 | 14 | once | TRBV9 | - | CASSVDGSSYEQYF | TGTGCCAGCAGCGTAGACGGTTCATCCTACGAGCAGTACTTC
TRBJ1-4 | 13 | - | TRBV5-5 | - | CASSLNWEEKLFF | TGTGCCAGCAGCTTGAACTGGGAGGAAAAACTGTTTTTT
TRBJ1-2 | 14 | - | TRBV19 | - | CASSIMDRNYGYTF | TGTGCCAGTAGTATCATGGACAGAAACTATGGCTACACCTTC
TRBJ2-4 | 17 | - | TRBV19 | - | CASSTTRQPNTKNIQYF | TGTGCCAGTAGTACCACACGACAGCCAAATACCAAAAACATTCAGTACTTC
TRBJ2-7 | 15 | - | TRBV21-1 | - | CASSKGQRKSYEQYF | TGTGCCAGCAGCAAAGGACAGCGTAAGTCGTACGAGCAGTACTTC
TRBJ2-2 | 12 | - | TRBV27 | - | CASSLHTGELFF | TGTGCCAGCAGTCTCCACACCGGGGAGCTGTTTTTT
TRBJ1-6 | 12 | - | TRBV10-3 | TRBD1 | CAIRDSDSPLHF | TGTGCCATCCGGGACAGCGATTCACCCCTCCACTTT
TRBJ1-1 | 11 | - | TRBV7-9 | - | CASRKGPEAFF | TGTGCCAGCAGGAAGGGACCTGAAGCTTTCTTT
TRBJ2-7 | 15 | - | TRBV7-6 | TRBD2 | CASSPGLAGSYEQYF | TGTGCCAGCAGCCCGGGACTAGCGGGCTCCTACGAGCAGTACTTC
TRBJ2-5 | 15 | - | TRBV6-5 | - | CASSYSKDSRETQYF | TGTGCCAGCAGTTACTCGAAGGACAGCAGAGAGACCCAGTACTTC
TRBJ2-5 | 14 | - | TRBV2 | TRBD1 | CASSEGTGEETQYF | TGTGCCAGCAGTGAAGGGACAGGGGAAGAGACCCAGTACTTC
TRBJ2-7 | 13 | - | TRBV29-1 | TRBD2 | CSASSGRGYEQYF | TGCAGCGCCAGTAGCGGGAGAGGGTACGAGCAGTACTTC
TRBJ2-2 | 13 | - | TRBV27 | - | CASSLLGTGELFF | TGTGCCAGCAGTTTATTAGGCACCGGGGAGCTGTTTTTT
TRBJ2-3 | 16 | - | TRBV27 | TRBD2 | CASSLSLAGRPDTQYF | TGTGCCAGCAGTTTATCGCTAGCGGGTAGACCAGATACGCAGTATTTT
TRBJ2-3 | 14 | - | TRBV6-4 | TRBD2 | CASSAAGAPDTQYF | TGTGCCAGCAGTGCGGCGGGAGCACCAGATACGCAGTATTTT
TRBJ2-1 | 14 | - | TRBV28 | TRBD2 | CASSLSGGRDEQFF | TGTGCCAGCAGTTTGTCGGGAGGGAGGGATGAGCAGTTCTTC
TRBJ2-1 | 14 | - | TRBV19 | - | CASSPPMGYNEQFF | TGTGCCAGTAGTCCCCCGATGGGGTACAATGAGCAGTTCTTC
TRBJ1-5 | 16 | - | TRBV21-1 | - | CASSTTRPLSNQPQHF | TGTGCCAGCAGCACGACACGGCCCCTAAGCAATCAGCCCCAGCATTTT
TRBJ2-1 | 14 | - | TRBV19 | TRBD2 | CASSLAGGYNEQFF | TGTGCCAGTAGCCTAGCGGGAGGATACAATGAGCAGTTCTTC
TRBJ2-5 | 17 | - | TRBV6-4 | TRBD2 | CASSDSPSGIKVGTQYF | TGTGCCAGCAGTGACTCCCCTAGCGGGATAAAAGTCGGGACCCAGTACTTC
TRBJ2-5 | 12 | few | TRBV23-1 | - | CASSQGQETQYF | TGCGCCAGCAGTCAGGGCCAAGAGACCCAGTACTTC
TRBJ1-5 | 15 | - | TRBV6-4 | - | CASRALPGSNQPQHF | TGTGCCAGCAGGGCATTGCCCGGGTCCAATCAGCCCCAGCATTTT
TRBJ2-3 | 13 | - | TRBV10-3 | - | CAISEGTTDTQYF | TGTGCCATCAGTGAAGGTACCACAGATACGCAGTATTTT
TRBJ2-6 | 17 | - | TRBV7-9 | - | CASSTRQGGPGANVLTF | TGTGCCAGCAGCACCAGACAGGGAGGCCCTGGGGCCAACGTCCTGACTTTC